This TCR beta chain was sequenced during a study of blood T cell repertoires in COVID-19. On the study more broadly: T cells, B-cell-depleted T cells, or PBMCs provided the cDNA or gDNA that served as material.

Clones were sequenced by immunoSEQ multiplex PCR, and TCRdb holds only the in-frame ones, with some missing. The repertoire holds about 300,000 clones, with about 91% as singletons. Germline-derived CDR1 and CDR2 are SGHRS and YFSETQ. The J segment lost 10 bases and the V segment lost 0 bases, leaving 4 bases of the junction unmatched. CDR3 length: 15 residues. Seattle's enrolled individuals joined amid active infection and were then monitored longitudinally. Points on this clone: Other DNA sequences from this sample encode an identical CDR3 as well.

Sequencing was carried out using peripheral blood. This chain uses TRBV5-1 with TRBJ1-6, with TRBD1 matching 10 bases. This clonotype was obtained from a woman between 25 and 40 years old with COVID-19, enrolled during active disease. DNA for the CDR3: TGCGCCAGCAGCTTGGCGGGACAGGGGAGGTCACCCCTCCACTTT. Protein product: CASSLAGQGRSPLHF.